These T cell receptor beta chains were read from a single sample in a study of cytomegalovirus exposure and HLA in healthy donors. Using immunoSEQ multiplex PCR, the repertoire was profiled, and TCRdb retains in-frame clones only, with some absent. The profile shows about 200,000 clones, 79% of them singletons. The sequenced sample was PBMCs. All receptors derive from a girl under 18 in good health and CMV-seropositive. The CDR3 runs from the conserved cysteine through the conserved F or W. The D gene is left open where the match is weak. For some rows the clone size is stated as once, few or many, or as a class when expanded; others skip it.

D	J	V	size	DNA	CDR3
NA	TRBJ2-1	TRBV10-3	NA	TGTGCCGCCCAGGGGTTGCAGGGGATGGGAAGTGAGCAGTTCTTC	CAAQGLQGMGSEQFF
TRBD1	TRBJ2-7	TRBV5-1	NA	TGCGCCAGCAGCCTGGACAGGGTTGGGTACGAGCAGTACTTC	CASSLDRVGYEQYF
NA	TRBJ2-1	TRBV27	few	TGTGCCAGCAGTTTATCGGTCAGCTCCTACAATGAGCAGTTCTTC	CASSLSVSSYNEQFF
TRBD2	TRBJ2-5	TRBV2	NA	TGTGCCACCCGCGGGACTAGTAAGGTATCACGGCCGGGAGAGGCCCAGTACTTC	CATRGTSKVSRPGEAQYF
TRBD1	TRBJ2-7	TRBV27	NA	TGTGCCAGCAGTCACGGGACAGGGGAAGATCCGTACTTC	CASSHGTGEDPYF
TRBD1	TRBJ2-7	TRBV30	once	TGTGCCTGGAGTGTAGAGTCCCGACAGGGGGCCGAGCAGTACTTC	CAWSVESRQGAEQYF
TRBD1	TRBJ1-2	TRBV6-5	NA	TGTGCCAGCAGTTACGGACAGGGCAATGGCTACACCTTC	CASSYGQGNGYTF
NA	TRBJ1-5	TRBV7-9	NA	TGTGCCAGCAGCTCCACAGAGGGAATTTACCAGCCCCAGCATTTT	CASSSTEGIYQPQHF
TRBD2	TRBJ2-1	TRBV2	once	TGTGCCAGCATGCCAGGCGGGGGGCGGCAGTTCTTC	CASMPGGGRQFF
NA	TRBJ1-1	TRBV19	NA	TGTGCCAGTGCCATTCTAGGCCGTGTAACTTTCTTT	CASAILGRVTFF